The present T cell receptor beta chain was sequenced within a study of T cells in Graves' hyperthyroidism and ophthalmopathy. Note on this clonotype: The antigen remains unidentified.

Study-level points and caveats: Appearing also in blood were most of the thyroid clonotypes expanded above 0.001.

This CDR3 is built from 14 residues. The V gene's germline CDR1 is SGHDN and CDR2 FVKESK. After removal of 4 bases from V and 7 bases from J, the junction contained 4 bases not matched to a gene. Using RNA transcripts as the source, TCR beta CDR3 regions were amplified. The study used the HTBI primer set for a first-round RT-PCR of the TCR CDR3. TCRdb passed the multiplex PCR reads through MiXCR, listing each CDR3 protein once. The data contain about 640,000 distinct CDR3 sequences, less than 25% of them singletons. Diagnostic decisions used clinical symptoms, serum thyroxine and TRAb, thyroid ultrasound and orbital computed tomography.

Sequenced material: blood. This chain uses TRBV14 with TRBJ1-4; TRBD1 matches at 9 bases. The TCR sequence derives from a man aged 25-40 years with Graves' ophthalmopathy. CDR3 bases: TGTGCCAGCAGCCGTGGACAGGGGTTTGAAAAACTGTTTTTT. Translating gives CASSRGQGFEKLFF.